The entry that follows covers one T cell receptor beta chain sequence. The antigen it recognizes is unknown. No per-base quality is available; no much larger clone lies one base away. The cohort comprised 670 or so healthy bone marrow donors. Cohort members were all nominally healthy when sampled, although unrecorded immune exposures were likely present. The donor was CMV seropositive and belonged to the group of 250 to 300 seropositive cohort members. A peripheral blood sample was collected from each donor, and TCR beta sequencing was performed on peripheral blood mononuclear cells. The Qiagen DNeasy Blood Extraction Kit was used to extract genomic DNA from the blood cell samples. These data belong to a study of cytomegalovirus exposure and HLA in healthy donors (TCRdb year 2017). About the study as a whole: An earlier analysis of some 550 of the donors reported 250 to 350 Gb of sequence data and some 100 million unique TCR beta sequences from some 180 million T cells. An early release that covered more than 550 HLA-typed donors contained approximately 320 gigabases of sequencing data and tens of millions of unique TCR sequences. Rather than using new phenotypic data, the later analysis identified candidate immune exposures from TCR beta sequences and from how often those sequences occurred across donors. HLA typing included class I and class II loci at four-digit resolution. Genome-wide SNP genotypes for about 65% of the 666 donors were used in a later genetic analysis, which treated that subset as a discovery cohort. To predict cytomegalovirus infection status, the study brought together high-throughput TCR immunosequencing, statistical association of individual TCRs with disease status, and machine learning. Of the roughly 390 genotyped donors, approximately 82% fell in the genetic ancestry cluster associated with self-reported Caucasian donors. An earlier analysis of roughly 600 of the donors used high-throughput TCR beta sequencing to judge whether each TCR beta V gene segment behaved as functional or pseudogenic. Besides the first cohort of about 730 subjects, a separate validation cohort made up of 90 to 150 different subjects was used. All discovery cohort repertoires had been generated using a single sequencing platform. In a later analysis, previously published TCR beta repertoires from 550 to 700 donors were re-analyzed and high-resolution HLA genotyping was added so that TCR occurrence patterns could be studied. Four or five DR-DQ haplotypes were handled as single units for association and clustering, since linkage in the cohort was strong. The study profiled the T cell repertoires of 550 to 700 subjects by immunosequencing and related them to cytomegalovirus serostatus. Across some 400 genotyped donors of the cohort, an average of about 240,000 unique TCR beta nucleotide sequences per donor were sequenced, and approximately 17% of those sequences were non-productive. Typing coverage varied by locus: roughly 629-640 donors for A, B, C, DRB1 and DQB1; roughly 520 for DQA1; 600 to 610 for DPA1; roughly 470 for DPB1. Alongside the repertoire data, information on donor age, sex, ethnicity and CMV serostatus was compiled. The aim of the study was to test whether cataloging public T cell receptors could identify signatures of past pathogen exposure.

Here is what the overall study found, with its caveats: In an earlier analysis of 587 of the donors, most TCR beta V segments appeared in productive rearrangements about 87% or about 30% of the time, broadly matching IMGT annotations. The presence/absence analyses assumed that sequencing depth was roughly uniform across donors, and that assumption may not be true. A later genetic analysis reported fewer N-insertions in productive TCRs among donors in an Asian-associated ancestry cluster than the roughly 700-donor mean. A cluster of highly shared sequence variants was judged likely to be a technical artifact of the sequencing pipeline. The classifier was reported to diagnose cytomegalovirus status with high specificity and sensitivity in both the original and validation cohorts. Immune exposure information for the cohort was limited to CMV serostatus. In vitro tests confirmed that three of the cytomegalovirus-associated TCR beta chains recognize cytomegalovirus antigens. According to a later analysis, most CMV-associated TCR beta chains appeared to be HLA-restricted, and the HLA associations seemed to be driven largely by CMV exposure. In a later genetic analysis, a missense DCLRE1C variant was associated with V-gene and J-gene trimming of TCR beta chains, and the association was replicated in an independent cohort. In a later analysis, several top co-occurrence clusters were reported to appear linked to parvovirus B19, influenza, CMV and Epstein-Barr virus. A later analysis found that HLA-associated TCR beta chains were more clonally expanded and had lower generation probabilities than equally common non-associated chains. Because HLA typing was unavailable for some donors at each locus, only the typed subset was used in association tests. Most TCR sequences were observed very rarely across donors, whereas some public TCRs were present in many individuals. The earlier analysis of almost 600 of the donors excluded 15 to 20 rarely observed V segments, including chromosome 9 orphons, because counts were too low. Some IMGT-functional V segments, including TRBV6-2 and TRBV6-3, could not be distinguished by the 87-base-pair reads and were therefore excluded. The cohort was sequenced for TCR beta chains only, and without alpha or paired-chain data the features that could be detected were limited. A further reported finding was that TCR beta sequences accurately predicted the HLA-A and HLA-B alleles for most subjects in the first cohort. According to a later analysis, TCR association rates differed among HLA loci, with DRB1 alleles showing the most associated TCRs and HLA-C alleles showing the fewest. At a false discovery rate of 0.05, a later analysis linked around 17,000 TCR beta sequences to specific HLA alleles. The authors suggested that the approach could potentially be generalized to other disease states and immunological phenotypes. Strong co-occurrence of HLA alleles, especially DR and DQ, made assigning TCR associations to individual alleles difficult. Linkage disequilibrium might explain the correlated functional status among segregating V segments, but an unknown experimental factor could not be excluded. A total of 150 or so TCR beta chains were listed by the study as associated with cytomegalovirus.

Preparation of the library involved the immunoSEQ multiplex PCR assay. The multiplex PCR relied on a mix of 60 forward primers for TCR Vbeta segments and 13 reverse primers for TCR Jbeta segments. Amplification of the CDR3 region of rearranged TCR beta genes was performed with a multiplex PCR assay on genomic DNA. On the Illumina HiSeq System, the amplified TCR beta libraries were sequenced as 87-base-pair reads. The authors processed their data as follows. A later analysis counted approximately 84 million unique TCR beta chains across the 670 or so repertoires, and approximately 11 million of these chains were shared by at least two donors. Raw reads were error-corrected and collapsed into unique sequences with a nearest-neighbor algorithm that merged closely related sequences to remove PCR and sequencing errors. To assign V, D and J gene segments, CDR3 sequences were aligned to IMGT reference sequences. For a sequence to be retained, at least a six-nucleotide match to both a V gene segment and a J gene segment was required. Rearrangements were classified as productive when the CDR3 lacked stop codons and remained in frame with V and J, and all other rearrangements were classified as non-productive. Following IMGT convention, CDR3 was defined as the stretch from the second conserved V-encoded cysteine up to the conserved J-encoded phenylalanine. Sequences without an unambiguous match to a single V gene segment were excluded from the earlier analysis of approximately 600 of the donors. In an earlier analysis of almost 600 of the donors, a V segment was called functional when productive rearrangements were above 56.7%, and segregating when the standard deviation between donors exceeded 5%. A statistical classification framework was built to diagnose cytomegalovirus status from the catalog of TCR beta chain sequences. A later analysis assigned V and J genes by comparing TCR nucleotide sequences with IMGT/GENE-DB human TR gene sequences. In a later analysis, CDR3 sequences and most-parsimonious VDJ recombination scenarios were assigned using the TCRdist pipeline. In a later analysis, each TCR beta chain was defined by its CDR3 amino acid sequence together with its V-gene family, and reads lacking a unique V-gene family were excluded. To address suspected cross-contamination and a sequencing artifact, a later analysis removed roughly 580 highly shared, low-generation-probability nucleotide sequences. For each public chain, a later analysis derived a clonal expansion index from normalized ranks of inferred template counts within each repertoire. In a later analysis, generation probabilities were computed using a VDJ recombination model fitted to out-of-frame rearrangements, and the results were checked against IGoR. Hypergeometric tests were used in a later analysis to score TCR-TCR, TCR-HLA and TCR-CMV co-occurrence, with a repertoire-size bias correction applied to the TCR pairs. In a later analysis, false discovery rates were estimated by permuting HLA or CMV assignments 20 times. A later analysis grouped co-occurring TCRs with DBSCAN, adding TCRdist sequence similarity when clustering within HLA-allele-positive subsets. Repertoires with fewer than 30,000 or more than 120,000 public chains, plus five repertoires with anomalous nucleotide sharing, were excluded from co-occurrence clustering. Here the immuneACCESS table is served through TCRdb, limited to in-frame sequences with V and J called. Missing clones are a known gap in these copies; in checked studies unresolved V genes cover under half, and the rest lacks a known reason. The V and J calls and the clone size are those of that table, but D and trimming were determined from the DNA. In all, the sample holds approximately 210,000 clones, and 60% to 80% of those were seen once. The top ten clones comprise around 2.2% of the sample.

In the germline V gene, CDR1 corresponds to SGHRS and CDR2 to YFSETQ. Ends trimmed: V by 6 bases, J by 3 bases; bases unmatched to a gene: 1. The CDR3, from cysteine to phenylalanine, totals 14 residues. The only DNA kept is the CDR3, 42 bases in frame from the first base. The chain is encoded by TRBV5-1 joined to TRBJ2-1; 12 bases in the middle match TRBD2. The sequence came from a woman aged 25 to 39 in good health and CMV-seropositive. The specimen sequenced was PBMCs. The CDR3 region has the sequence CASKLAGGYNEQFF. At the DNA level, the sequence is TGCGCCAGCAAACTAGCGGGAGGCTACAATGAGCAGTTCTTC.